Listed below are T cell receptor beta chains from one sample, sequenced in a study of early T cells in non-severe SARS-CoV-2 infection. TCRdb fed the 5' RACE reads into MiXCR, producing one record per CDR3 protein. The sample has tens of thousands of distinct CDR3 sequences, about a tenth seen once. The sample here was whole blood, taken at baseline. These receptors came from an adult who was a healthcare worker with PCR-confirmed SARS-CoV-2 infection or an uninfected control (not recorded which). Both conserved end residues are part of each CDR3. D genes are given only for firm matches.

d_gene: -; v_gene: TRBV30; CDR3aa: CAWRTNHYEQYF
d_gene: TRBD2; v_gene: TRBV6-5; CDR3aa: CASSYSLAGSRRETQYF
d_gene: TRBD1; v_gene: TRBV18; CDR3aa: CASSRGTGNSGNTIYF
d_gene: -; v_gene: TRBV9; CDR3aa: CASSVDVNSYEQYF
d_gene: -; v_gene: TRBV5-8; CDR3aa: CASSAGFLTEAFF
d_gene: TRBD1; v_gene: TRBV7-2; CDR3aa: CASSSDPQGAGANVLTF
d_gene: TRBD2; v_gene: TRBV14; CDR3aa: CASSILGGLGDYNEQFF
d_gene: -; v_gene: TRBV7-2; CDR3aa: CASSSTSFTGELFF
d_gene: -; v_gene: TRBV30; CDR3aa: CAWDHKNYGYTF
d_gene: -; v_gene: TRBV7-2; CDR3aa: CASSRGRVRTEAFF
d_gene: TRBD2; v_gene: TRBV9; CDR3aa: CASSVGSGGAATKNIQYF
d_gene: -; v_gene: TRBV5-1; CDR3aa: CASSLRQGSYEQYF
d_gene: TRBD2; v_gene: TRBV19; CDR3aa: CASSMTSGLHLWNEQFF
d_gene: -; v_gene: TRBV18; CDR3aa: CASSPRTNEKLFF
d_gene: TRBD2; v_gene: TRBV7-2; CDR3aa: CASSQTSGAGATDTQYF
d_gene: -; v_gene: TRBV12-3/TRBV12-4; CDR3aa: CASIAGGPGSGNTIYF
d_gene: -; v_gene: TRBV28; CDR3aa: CASQKGGLVQAFF
d_gene: -; v_gene: TRBV11-2; CDR3aa: CASSLLQLTYGYTF
d_gene: TRBD1; v_gene: TRBV7-9; CDR3aa: CASSRPGQQNSPLHF
d_gene: -; v_gene: TRBV7-2; CDR3aa: CASSLQVDTGELFF
d_gene: TRBD1; v_gene: TRBV2; CDR3aa: CASNTRQGLRETQYF
d_gene: TRBD2; v_gene: TRBV11-2; CDR3aa: CASRTGGRGYIGELFF
d_gene: -; v_gene: TRBV6-4; CDR3aa: CASSPTREDGYTF
d_gene: -; v_gene: TRBV7-9; CDR3aa: CASSPPGGGERGYTF
d_gene: TRBD1; v_gene: TRBV20-1; CDR3aa: CSARPGQGLPYEQYF
d_gene: TRBD2; v_gene: TRBV11-2; CDR3aa: CASRSSAQAGTSGDNEQFF
d_gene: TRBD2; v_gene: TRBV5-1; CDR3aa: CASSSILAGGSYEQYF
d_gene: -; v_gene: TRBV6-2/TRBV6-3; CDR3aa: CASKGGGITDTQYF
d_gene: -; v_gene: TRBV4-1; CDR3aa: CASSQDSNQETQYF
d_gene: -; v_gene: TRBV28; CDR3aa: CASSFSSVSAQYF
d_gene: -; v_gene: TRBV20-1; CDR3aa: CSASVPSPPYEQYF
d_gene: -; v_gene: TRBV2; CDR3aa: CASSVMNQPQHF
d_gene: -; v_gene: TRBV7-2; CDR3aa: CASSLARDSMVQFF
d_gene: -; v_gene: TRBV20-1; CDR3aa: CSARQGSIEKLFF
d_gene: TRBD1; v_gene: TRBV5-6; CDR3aa: CASSLVGQGAVEQYF
d_gene: -; v_gene: TRBV6-5; CDR3aa: CASSDSTVNTEAFF
d_gene: -; v_gene: TRBV3-1; CDR3aa: CASRAGSNTGELFF
d_gene: -; v_gene: TRBV5-4; CDR3aa: CASSFVSGELFF
d_gene: -; v_gene: TRBV6-2/TRBV6-3; CDR3aa: CASSYPEEQYF
d_gene: TRBD2; v_gene: TRBV7-2; CDR3aa: CASITSSGRFADTQYF
d_gene: TRBD1; v_gene: TRBV20-1; CDR3aa: CSARSTDRDNSPLHF
d_gene: -; v_gene: TRBV20-1; CDR3aa: CSAHDLRLYEQYF
d_gene: -; v_gene: TRBV30; CDR3aa: CAWWADRPGELFF
d_gene: -; v_gene: TRBV10-1; CDR3aa: CASRISANTGELFF
d_gene: TRBD1; v_gene: TRBV2; CDR3aa: CASSHGQGFWEKLFF
d_gene: -; v_gene: TRBV3-1; CDR3aa: CASSPVRGETQYF
d_gene: -; v_gene: TRBV28; CDR3aa: CASSLDTYTEAFF
d_gene: TRBD2; v_gene: TRBV28; CDR3aa: CASSLFAGRFNEQFF
d_gene: -; v_gene: TRBV5-8; CDR3aa: CASGSGTLGPSTDTRYF
d_gene: -; v_gene: TRBV27; CDR3aa: CASSLRLHTNTGELFF
d_gene: TRBD2; v_gene: TRBV11-2; CDR3aa: CASSSGTSGGYYEQYF
d_gene: -; v_gene: TRBV5-4; CDR3aa: CASSSGGRSKETQYF
d_gene: -; v_gene: TRBV30; CDR3aa: CAWSVTRIENIQYF
d_gene: TRBD1; v_gene: TRBV10-1; CDR3aa: CATTPDRGRSLRETQYF
d_gene: -; v_gene: TRBV19; CDR3aa: CASSIALQETQYF
d_gene: -; v_gene: TRBV7-9; CDR3aa: CASSSQGLEAFF
d_gene: -; v_gene: TRBV19; CDR3aa: CASSEGDAPQTHYF
d_gene: -; v_gene: TRBV9; CDR3aa: CASSTRDTYTDTQYF
d_gene: -; v_gene: TRBV7-2; CDR3aa: CASSPRRESTEAFF
d_gene: TRBD2; v_gene: TRBV7-2; CDR3aa: CASSLEASGGHEQYF